This T cell receptor (beta chain) was documented in a study of T cell responses to AZD1222 COVID-19 vaccine. Overall study results and limits: Reportedly, nearly half the spike-specific TCRs target unmutated variant regions.

TCRdb's table, derived via immunoSEQ multiplex PCR, lists solely in-frame clones and lacks some. Among just under 35,000 clones listed, roughly 89% were seen once. For this clone: The antigen is undetermined.

The germline V gene has CDR1 MNHEY and CDR2 SMNVEV (reference sequence). This CDR3 has 16 residues. The V and J ends lost 5 bases and 0 bases respectively, with 14 bases between them. Sequenced here: peripheral blood, sampled on day 0 of AZD1222 vaccination. The rearrangement joins TRBV27 to TRBJ1-3, with D hard to call. This sequence was found in an adult in good health. In nucleotides, the CDR3 is TGTGCCAGCAGTAGTCCTGGGAGGACCTCTGGAAACACCATATATTTT. Translating it yields CASSSPGRTSGNTIYF.